This is a list of T cell receptor beta chains from one sample in a study of T cell responses to AZD1222 COVID-19 vaccine. Here immunoSEQ multiplex PCR was the method, and the copy in TCRdb shows in-frame clones only, minus some. The sample holds fewer than 200,000 clones; approximately 94% are singletons and the top ten take about 3.6%. The sequencing used peripheral blood, collected 28 days after the second dose of the MenACWY control vaccine. The receptor source for this set is an adult who received the MenACWY meningococcal vaccine as a control. CDR3s leave out the opening cysteine and the closing phenylalanine or tryptophan. D genes are given only for firm matches. The size field is filled for only some rows; it gives once, few, many or a size class.

size,D,V,J,CDR3
NA,NA,TRBV30,TRBJ1-1,AWSKALNTEAF
NA,NA,TRBV4-2,TRBJ2-2,ASSQPEEVNTGELF
NA,TRBD1,TRBV7-2,TRBJ2-1,ASSLTRDRGAF
NA,TRBD2,TRBV11-3,TRBJ2-7,ASSSVGRAREQY
NA,NA,TRBV7-8,TRBJ1-1,ASSFMDTEAF
NA,NA,TRBV7-3,TRBJ2-6,ASSLSPDSGANVLT
NA,TRBD1,TRBV3-1/TRBV3-2,TRBJ1-2,ASSQDLGQGAFGYT
NA,NA,TRBV19,TRBJ2-7,ASSIEPGSPYEQY
NA,NA,TRBV5-4,TRBJ2-5,ASSSAPSGRETQY
NA,NA,TRBV16,TRBJ2-6,ASSQTGEATGANVLT
NA,TRBD2,TRBV13,TRBJ2-7,ASSLYGSGSYEQY
NA,NA,TRBV2,TRBJ1-1,ASRPVLGEAPEAF
NA,NA,TRBV7-9,TRBJ1-1,ASSSWTGGEAF
NA,TRBD2,TRBV27,TRBJ2-3,ASWPAGGLTDTQY
NA,NA,TRBV5-1,TRBJ2-3,ASSLEAKTDTQY
NA,NA,TRBV19,TRBJ1-2,ASSVQGPYGYT
NA,NA,TRBV23-1,TRBJ1-5,ASSREGGNQPQH
few,NA,TRBV11-3,TRBJ2-1,ASSLEMGREQF
NA,NA,TRBV5-1,TRBJ1-4,ASSFSVSEKLF
NA,NA,TRBV6-6,TRBJ1-4,ASRRGRAREKLF
NA,NA,TRBV7-9,TRBJ1-2,ASSLVRGAGYGYT
NA,NA,TRBV11-3,TRBJ2-7,ASSFSRTLYEQY
once,NA,TRBV19,TRBJ1-2,ASRETAGYGYT
NA,NA,TRBV12-3/TRBV12-4,TRBJ2-1,ASSFGLYSEQF
NA,TRBD1,TRBV11-3,TRBJ2-7,ASSLGQGATYEQY
NA,TRBD1,TRBV6-5,TRBJ1-2,ARTTGDGYT
NA,NA,TRBV7-2,TRBJ2-7,ASSHQTDEQY
NA,NA,TRBV19,TRBJ1-4,ASRSPGFNEKLF
NA,NA,TRBV30,TRBJ2-3,AWGPGFVRDTQY
NA,NA,TRBV9,TRBJ2-2,ASSVVAGAGELF
NA,NA,TRBV25-1,TRBJ1-2,ASSEGAVYGYT
NA,NA,TRBV13,TRBJ2-6,ASSLKGDQGANVLT
NA,NA,TRBV27,TRBJ2-7,ASSLGARTYEQY
NA,NA,TRBV4-1,TRBJ1-6,ASSQQGLPAFDSPLH
NA,NA,TRBV4-1,TRBJ1-2,ASSQGGWVGDGYT
once,NA,TRBV9,TRBJ1-5,ASSVASDQPQH
NA,TRBD1,TRBV5-1,TRBJ1-1,ASSFGQDTEAF
NA,NA,TRBV6-2/TRBV6-3,TRBJ1-2,ASSYFSTNGYT
NA,TRBD2,TRBV4-1,TRBJ2-5,ASSQDPAGGVQETQY
NA,TRBD1,TRBV19,TRBJ2-4,ASSPTGAKNIQY
NA,NA,TRBV2,TRBJ1-1,ASSAENTEAF
NA,NA,TRBV12-5,TRBJ2-1,ASDPNSVGEQF
NA,NA,TRBV28,TRBJ1-5,ASSFWVGNQPQH
NA,TRBD2,TRBV4-2,TRBJ2-2,ASSQGTRLTGELF